Each of the 32 T cell receptor beta chains below was sequenced from the same sample in a study of shared clonotypes between healthy human individuals. Profiling relied on immunoSEQ multiplex PCR, and the TCRdb table lists in-frame clones only, not all of them. The sample holds approximately 470,000 clones, roughly 80% seen once. Sequenced sample: PBMCs. Source of these receptors: a woman in her thirties or forties in good health. Some clones in this sample may be carry-over from other donors' samples.

The chain recombines TRBV30 with TRBJ1-2, with 9 nucleotides matching TRBD1. The germline CDR1 and CDR2 sequences are GTSNPN and SVGIG (reference sequence). This CDR3 is built from 14 residues. With 3 bases clipped from V and 8 bases from J, the junction kept 10 bases outside the gene matches. CDR3 nucleotides: TGTGCCTGGAGGCTAAAGGGACAGGGTGGCGGCTACACCTTC. Translating it yields CAWRLKGQGGGYTF.

The chain has TRBV19 and TRBJ2-5, with D unclear. The CDR3 length is 13 residues. V was shortened by 4 bases and J by 2 bases, with 8 bases between the two germline ends. The germline V gene encodes CDR1 LNHDA and CDR2 SQIVND (reference sequence). The CDR3 sequence is CASSTTRQETQYF. As DNA, the CDR3 is TGTGCCAGTAGTACGACTCGACAAGAGACCCAGTACTTC.

Concerning this clone itself: An end of the junction differs from the germline gene, which may be a read error. This sequence joins TRBV30 and TRBJ1-4, with no clear D. The CDR3 is 14 residues long. Germline V gives CDR1 GTSNPN, CDR2 SVGIG (reference sequence). In nucleotides, the CDR3 is TGTGCCTGGGGTGGACCCACAACTATTGAAAAACTGTTTTTT. Its protein product is CAWGGPTTIEKLFF.

CDR3 region: CASSPDSQNTEAFF. The CDR3 DNA follows: TGTGCCAGCTCTCCAGACAGTCAGAACACTGAAGCTTTCTTT. The chain joins TRBV18 to TRBJ1-1; D may be TRBD1 (5 bases). Trimming removed 6 bases from V and 1 base from J, with 12 bases in between. This CDR3 has 14 amino acids. Germline V lookup: CDR1 KGHSH, CDR2 LQKENI. Full variable domain (rest looked up from reference TRBV18 and TRBJ1-1): NAGVMQNPRHLVRRRGQEARLRCSPMKGHSHVYWYRQLPEEGLKFMVYLQKENIIDESGMPKERFSAEFPKEGPSILRIQQVVRGDSAAYFCASSPDSQNTEAFFGQGTRLTVV.

The chain has TRBV7-9 and TRBJ1-2; perhaps TRBD1 as D (5 bases). V lost 3 bases, J lost 8 bases, and 16 bases lay in between. CDR1 and CDR2 from the germline V gene are SEHNR and FQNEAQ (reference sequence). CDR3 length equals 14 residues. CDR3 sequence reads: CASSFPGSGYGYTF. CDR3 in DNA: TGTGCCAGCAGCTTCCCCGGGTCAGGGTACGGCTACACCTTC.

Turning to this clone: This probably arose from a read error, given a far larger clone one base away. The gene calls are TRBV28 and TRBJ1-1; D is unresolved. The germline V gene encodes CDR1 MDHEN and CDR2 SYDVKM. The CDR3 extends over 10 amino acids. V dropped 5 bases and J dropped 11 bases, with 9 bases sitting between them. The CDR3 loop reads CASSKVRAFF. CDR3 DNA sequence: TGTGCCAGCAGTAAAGTTAGGGCTTTCTTT.

This clone was seen at least ten times. Additional DNA sequences in this sample encode the identical CDR3. V gene TRBV19 combines with J gene TRBJ2-1; the match to TRBD2 covers 8 bases. The CDR3 runs 16 residues. Germline V lookup: CDR1 LNHDA, CDR2 SQIVND (reference sequence). The junction had 6 bases not matched to a gene; V was cut back by 5 bases and J by 0 bases. CDR3 coding DNA: TGTGCCAGTAGTCTTCTAGCGGGCCGCTCCTACAATGAGCAGTTCTTC. This translates into CASSLLAGRSYNEQFF.

Comment on this clone: This may be a read error: a much more frequent sequence differs by one nucleotide. J is TRBJ1-5 and V is TRBV2, with D maybe TRBD1 (5 bases). Trimming removed 6 bases from V and 0 bases from J, with 9 bases in between. Germline V gene data show CDR1 as SNHLY and CDR2 as FYNNEI. The CDR3 runs 14 residues. CDR3 residues: CASRDTYSNQPQHF. DNA of the CDR3: TGTGCCAGCAGGGACACCTATAGCAATCAGCCCCAGCATTTT.

The gene calls are TRBV11-2 and TRBJ1-2; no definite D call. CDR3 length: 13 residues. Per the germline V gene, CDR1 is SGHAT and CDR2 is FQNNGV. V lost 1 base and J 3 bases, leaving 6 bases between the germline ends. The CDR3 protein is CASSLGEDYGYTF. The DNA of the CDR3 is TGTGCCAGCAGCTTAGGAGAGGACTATGGCTACACCTTC.

A word on this clone: A far larger clone is off by one base, so a read error is likely. The chain links TRBV28 to TRBJ1-5; D is unclear. The CDR3 totals 12 residues. The V gene lost 1 base and the J gene lost 6 bases, with 4 bases spanning the gap. Germline V gives CDR1 MDHEN, CDR2 SYDVKM. The CDR3 region has the DNA TGTGCCAGCAGTTTATCCCTTCAGCCCCAGCATTTT. This encodes CASSLSLQPQHF.

The chain links TRBV4-3 to TRBJ2-7; 14 nucleotides align to TRBD2. The CDR3 consists of 15 residues. Germline trimming cut 4 bases from V and 6 bases from J; bases unmatched to any gene: 5. CDR1 and CDR2 from the germline V gene are LGHNA and YSLEER. CDR3 nucleotide sequence: TGCGCCAGCAGCCCGACTAGCGGGAGGGCCCTCGAGCAGTACTTC. It is translated as CASSPTSGRALEQYF.

A few counts support this clone. The chain uses TRBV10-1 and TRBJ2-3, with D perhaps matching TRBD2 (6 bases). The CDR3 is made up of 15 amino acids. Trimming stripped 2 bases from V and 1 base from J, with 10 bases between. Germline V gene sequence: CDR1 WNHNN, CDR2 SYGVQD (reference sequence). The CDR3 is CASSENTGGTDTQYF. CDR3 DNA: TGCGCCAGCAGTGAGAACACGGGGGGCACAGATACGCAGTATTTT.

The rearrangement uses TRBV18 and TRBJ2-3; 7 bases align to TRBD1. Looked up from germline, CDR1 is KGHSH and CDR2 is LQKENI. The CDR3 is 16 residues long. Trimming took 4 bases from V and 3 from J; bases not matched to a gene: 10. The CDR3 here is CASSLYGDRGTDTQYF. CDR3 nucleotides: TGTGCCAGCTCACTTTACGGGGACAGAGGAACAGATACGCAGTATTTT.

The table lists this clone with a few counts. This sequence joins TRBV6-4 and TRBJ2-3; possibly TRBD2 for D (5 bases). V gave up 4 bases and J gave up 2 bases, with 10 bases separating them. Germline V gene data show CDR1 as MRHNA and CDR2 as SNTAGT. The CDR3 is 14 amino acids. CDR3 sequence reads: CASSAVGNTDTQYF. The CDR3 nucleotides are TGTGCCAGCAGTGCCGTCGGGAACACAGATACGCAGTATTTT.

This clone was seen a few times. V is TRBV30 and J is TRBJ2-7; D gene uncertain. Germline CDR1 reads GTSNPN; CDR2 reads SVGIG (reference sequence). CDR3 length equals 16 residues. Trimming shortened V by 0 bases and J by 7 bases, and 22 bases separated the two germline ends. The CDR3 reads CAWSVQRDAVSLEQYF. CDR3 DNA sequence: TGTGCCTGGAGTGTACAGAGAGATGCAGTGTCCCTGGAGCAGTACTTC.

In this sample, this clone turned up many times. The chain carries TRBV6-4 and TRBJ1-5; 7 positions match TRBD1. The length of the CDR3 is 14 residues. Germline assignment: CDR1 MRHNA and CDR2 SNTAGT. V lost 6 bases to trimming and J lost 1 base; unmatched junction nucleotides: 3. The CDR3 sequence is CASSPTGSNQPQHF. In nucleotides, the CDR3 is TGTGCCAGCAGCCCGACAGGGAGCAATCAGCCCCAGCATTTT.

This chain uses TRBV10-3 with TRBJ1-2, with D perhaps matching TRBD1 (5 bases). Germline CDR1 ENHRY, CDR2 SYGVKD. The ends were cut back, 2 bases at V and 8 bases at J, with 12 bases in the middle. This CDR3 has 13 amino acids. As DNA, the CDR3 is TGTGCCATCAGTGAGGGTGGGGGAGGCGGCTACACCTTC. It is translated as CAISEGGGGGYTF.

This chain links TRBV5-4 with TRBJ1-1, with D possibly being TRBD1 (6 bases). Trimming took 3 bases from V and 0 from J, leaving 12 bases between them. The germline V gene has CDR1 SGHNT and CDR2 YYREEE (reference sequence). The CDR3 length is 15 residues. CDR3 coding DNA: TGTGCCAGCAGCTCGGTTAGGGACATGAACACTGAAGCTTTCTTT. Encoded protein: CASSSVRDMNTEAFF.

The chain combines TRBV27 with TRBJ1-5; D gene unclear. This CDR3 contains 14 residues. Trimming removed 5 bases from V and 7 bases from J, with 15 bases in between. Germline lookup yields CDR1 MNHEY and CDR2 SMNVEV (reference sequence). The CDR3 bases are TGTGCCAGCAGTCGAGGACGGGAAGACCAGCCCCAGCATTTT. It yields the protein CASSRGREDQPQHF.

This chain joins TRBV4-3 and TRBJ2-5, with D possibly being TRBD1 (6 bases). CDR1 is LGHNA and CDR2 is YSLEER in the germline V gene. V lost 3 bases and J 3 bases, leaving 8 bases between the germline ends. The CDR3 length is 13 residues. The CDR3 loop reads CASSHDRKETQYF. Written as DNA, the CDR3 is TGCGCCAGCAGCCATGACAGGAAAGAGACCCAGTACTTC.

The chain carries TRBV28 and TRBJ1-5, with 7 bases identical to TRBD1. Germline V lookup: CDR1 MDHEN, CDR2 SYDVKM. V was pared by 5 bases and J by 3 bases, with 10 bases of the junction left unmatched. The CDR3 totals 16 residues. CDR3 coding DNA: TGTGCCAGCAGTATACCGTCAGGGGGACCCAATCAGCCCCAGCATTTT. Its translation is CASSIPSGGPNQPQHF.

On this clone itself: A far larger clone differs by one base, so this is likely a read error. The chain is built from TRBV27 and TRBJ2-2, with D perhaps being TRBD1 or TRBD2 (5 bases each). The CDR3 sequence is 15 residues long. Germline CDR1 is MNHEY and CDR2 is SMNVEV (reference sequence). The CDR3 protein is CACSPHGAGTGELFF. The CDR3 coding sequence is TGTGCCTGCAGTCCCCACGGGGCTGGGACCGGGGAGCTGTTTTTT.

The sample holds a few counts of this clone. The rearrangement links TRBV11-2 to TRBJ1-1; D gene unclear. Germline CDR1 is SGHAT and CDR2 is FQNNGV. The CDR3 has 16 amino acids. V was pared by 0 bases and J by 4 bases, with 15 bases between. The CDR3 nucleotides are TGTGCCAGCAGCTTAGATCGGACCTCCAGCGGCACTGAAGCTTTCTTT. It encodes CASSLDRTSSGTEAFF.

To note about this clone: With a far larger clone one base away, a read error is the likely cause. This chain uses TRBV30 with TRBJ2-5; TRBD2 might be the D (5 bases). Germline V gene sequence: CDR1 GTSNPN, CDR2 SVGIG (reference sequence). The CDR3 has 13 amino acids. The CDR3 here is CVWSHRGQETQYF. The CDR3 nucleotides read TGTGTCTGGAGTCACCGGGGCCAAGAGACCCAGTACTTC. The whole variable domain, remainder taken from reference TRBV30 and TRBJ2-5, is SQTIHQWPATLVQPVGSPLSLECTVEGTSNPNLYWYRQAAGRGLQLLFYSVGIGQISSEVPQNLSASRPQDRQFILSSKKLLLSDSGFYLCVWSHRGQETQYFGPGTRLLVL.

This clone was seen only once. This sequence joins TRBV7-8 and TRBJ2-1; 11 bases agree with TRBD2. The CDR3 covers 17 residues. V was pared by 4 bases and J by 9 bases, with 14 bases of the junction left unmatched. Germline loops: CDR1 SGHVS, CDR2 FQNEAQ. The CDR3 nucleotides are TGTGCCAGCAGCTGGTCCTCCGGTCGGCTAGCGGGAGGTGAGCAGTTCTTC. Encoded protein: CASSWSSGRLAGGEQFF.

The chain carries TRBV28 and TRBJ2-7; D could derive from TRBD1 or TRBD2 (5 bases each). Looked up from germline, CDR1 is MDHEN and CDR2 is SYDVKM. Trimming took 9 bases from V and 5 from J, leaving 20 bases between them. The CDR3 is made up of 14 amino acids. This CDR3 is CASSTGTTVHEQYF. CDR3 nucleotides: TGTGCCAGTTCGACCGGGACGACTGTTCACGAGCAGTACTTC.

J is TRBJ1-1 and V is TRBV7-6, with a weak D call TRBD1 (5 bases). Trimming shortened V by 7 bases and J by 0 bases, and 6 bases separated the two germline ends. The CDR3 extends over 12 amino acids. Germline lookup yields CDR1 SGHVS and CDR2 FNYEAQ. CDR3: CASKDMNTEAFF. The DNA for the CDR3 is TGTGCCAGCAAGGACATGAACACTGAAGCTTTCTTT.

This sequence joins TRBV5-1 and TRBJ2-5; 10 bases align to TRBD2. Germline trimming cut 0 bases from V and 4 bases from J; bases unmatched to any gene: 6. There are 16 residues in the CDR3. CDR1 is SGHRS and CDR2 is YFSETQ in the germline V gene. CDR3 protein: CASSLGPAGGPETQYF. The CDR3 DNA reads TGCGCCAGCAGCTTGGGGCCAGCGGGAGGGCCAGAGACCCAGTACTTC. The full variable domain, in which reference TRBV5-1 and TRBJ2-5 provide the parts outside the CDR3, is KAGVTQTPRYLIKTRGQQVTLSCSPISGHRSVSWYQQTPGQGLQFLFEYFSETQRNKGNFPGRFSGRQFSNSRSEMNVSTLELGDSALYLCASSLGPAGGPETQYFGPGTRLLVL.

The chain combines TRBV7-9 with TRBJ1-5; a possible D gene is TRBD1 (6 bases). The V gene's germline CDR1 is SEHNR and CDR2 FQNEAQ (reference sequence). CDR3 length: 14 amino acids. The germline V and J ends were trimmed by 5 bases and 4 bases, with 12 bases remaining between them. CDR3 protein: CASSAGQPNQPQHF. DNA for the CDR3: TGTGCCAGCAGCGCCGGACAGCCGAATCAGCCCCAGCATTTT.

The chain carries TRBV30 and TRBJ2-7; 9 bases agree with TRBD2. This CDR3 is built from 15 residues. With V trimmed by 0 bases and J by 7 bases, 10 bases remained unmatched. CDR1 is GTSNPN and CDR2 is SVGIG in the germline V gene (reference sequence). CDR3 DNA sequence: TGTGCCTGGAGTGTAGCGGGAGGCCCAACGGAGGAGCAGTACTTC. Residues: CAWSVAGGPTEEQYF.

The rearrangement links TRBV6-1 to TRBJ2-7; D perhaps matches TRBD1 (6 bases). The CDR3 is 13 amino acids. Germline values: CDR1 MNHNS, CDR2 SASEGT. V gave up 6 bases and J gave up 4 bases, with 13 bases separating them. The CDR3 nucleotides are TGTGCCAGCAGACCCAGGGGAAATTACGAGCAGTACTTC. Its protein is CASRPRGNYEQYF.

This clone is a singleton in its sample. V and J are TRBV5-1 and TRBJ2-5, with 7 bases matching TRBD1. CDR3 length: 14 amino acids. Germline lookup yields CDR1 SGHRS and CDR2 YFSETQ. The ends lost 0 bases at V and 5 bases at J; junction bases unmatched: 4. For the CDR3, the DNA is TGCGCCAGCAGCTTGGTAGGGGGCATGGAGACCCAGTACTTC. It translates to CASSLVGGMETQYF.